This TCR beta chain is drawn from a study of T cells in women clearing cervical HPV infection (dated by TCRdb to about 2018). Turning to the overall study: The cases were 20 to 25 women with histologically confirmed HPV16-related CIN3 or worse, and 2 of those women had invasive cancers. Blood from cases was collected at the visit at which the lesion was first identified, whereas blood from controls was collected once infection was no longer detected. Quality controls consisted of five blinded duplicates per group, for a total of approximately 60 samples made up of approximately 50 participants and approximately 10 replicates. Because only a few women had HLA typing data, the possibility that HLA type acted as a confounder could not be ruled out. For cases, the median interval between lesion detection and blood sampling was roughly 150 days, with an interquartile range of roughly 85 to 200 days. In the parent cohort, some 10,000 women aged 18 or older were enrolled in Guanacaste, Costa Rica, during about 1992 to 1994 and then followed for around seven years. Controls were around 25 women whose single incident HPV16 infection cleared within 12 months without precancer or cancer developing. An exploratory proof-of-principle case-control study, nested within the Guanacaste HPV Natural History Study in Costa Rica, was conducted to compare TCR repertoires across cervical HPV16 outcomes. Cases were matched to controls by age within five years and by the year the sample was collected. Cases had a median age of almost 35 years compared with 37 to 45 for controls, and baseline characteristics showed no significant differences between the groups. The research as a whole found: Whether associations preceded infection or resulted from infection could not be shown with the cross-sectional design, and effector/memory subsets and HPV-specific T cells were not isolated. By combining richness with V gene abundances, random forest classifiers separated cases from controls with an estimated AUC of about 0.83. TCR repertoire richness was significantly higher in CIN3+ cases than in controls across sequencing depths, while evenness did not differ. Lower TRBV6-7 relative abundance was observed in cases than in controls (roughly 0.12% versus 0.15%; Bonferroni P = 0.0008). Because T-cell numbers per sample were unknown, differences in richness could reflect varying T-cell content rather than repertoire biology.

Using the immunoSEQ assay, multiplex PCR amplified TCR beta CDR3 regions from an average of approximately 1,200 ng of genomic DNA per sample. To correct primer bias, the assay used a complete synthetic TCR repertoire to set an amplification baseline. Amplicons were sequenced on the Illumina platform. Turning to the authors' computational methods: Sequence errors were corrected by clustering with frequency ratios and a modified nearest-neighbor algorithm, and the sequences were then analyzed in the immunoSEQ Analyzer using IMGT gene definitions. At each rarefaction depth, TCR richness and evenness were averaged over 20 rarefaction repeats, and samples with fewer sequences than the depth were excluded. Wilcoxon rank sum tests with FDR correction were used to compare relative abundances of V, D and J genes between the groups. In the blinded duplicates, the intraclass correlation was nearly 96% for TCR richness and averaged around 78% across 66 gene segments. Entries here come from immuneACCESS through TCRdb and include only in-frame sequences with V and J called. Some clones fail to appear in such tables; in the studies checked, an unresolved V gene covers under half of the shortfall, and the cause of the remainder is unknown. That table gives V, J and clone size, and the DNA gave D and trimming. The sample table on file contains 30,000 to 45,000 clones. Around 6% of the sample lies in the top ten.

In the case of this clone: This clone's antigen is unknown. The CDR3 end is not reached by the read, which stops 3 residues before it; the germline J gene fills it in.

Per the germline V gene (reference sequence), DFQATT is the CDR1 and SNEGSKA is the CDR2. The junction shows trimming of 2 bases on V and 0 bases on J, and the gene matches do not reach 7 bases of it. The CDR3 spans 16 residues, from the cysteine through the phenylalanine. Of the CDR3's DNA, 39 bases were read; they are in frame from base 1. Every participant had a single incident cervical HPV16 infection, and prevalent HPV16 infections were excluded. Cervical HPV DNA was detected by MY09/MY11 PCR and genotyped by dot-blot hybridization. About 15 mL of heparinized blood were centrifuged, and the buffy coat was aliquoted, frozen at -30°C, then stored at -80°C. Genomic DNA was extracted from buffy coat specimens using QIAGEN kits.

Sequencing was performed on blood buffy coat. The receptor was isolated from a woman aged 18 to 75 with a cervical HPV16 infection that either progressed to CIN3+ or cleared (not recorded which). Recombination joined TRBV20-1 with TRBJ1-5; the junction holds 7 bases that match TRBD1. The CDR3 protein is CSARRAQGNSNQPQHF. CDR3 DNA, as far as it was read: TGCAGTGCTAGAAGAGCACAGGGGAATAGCAATCAGCCC.